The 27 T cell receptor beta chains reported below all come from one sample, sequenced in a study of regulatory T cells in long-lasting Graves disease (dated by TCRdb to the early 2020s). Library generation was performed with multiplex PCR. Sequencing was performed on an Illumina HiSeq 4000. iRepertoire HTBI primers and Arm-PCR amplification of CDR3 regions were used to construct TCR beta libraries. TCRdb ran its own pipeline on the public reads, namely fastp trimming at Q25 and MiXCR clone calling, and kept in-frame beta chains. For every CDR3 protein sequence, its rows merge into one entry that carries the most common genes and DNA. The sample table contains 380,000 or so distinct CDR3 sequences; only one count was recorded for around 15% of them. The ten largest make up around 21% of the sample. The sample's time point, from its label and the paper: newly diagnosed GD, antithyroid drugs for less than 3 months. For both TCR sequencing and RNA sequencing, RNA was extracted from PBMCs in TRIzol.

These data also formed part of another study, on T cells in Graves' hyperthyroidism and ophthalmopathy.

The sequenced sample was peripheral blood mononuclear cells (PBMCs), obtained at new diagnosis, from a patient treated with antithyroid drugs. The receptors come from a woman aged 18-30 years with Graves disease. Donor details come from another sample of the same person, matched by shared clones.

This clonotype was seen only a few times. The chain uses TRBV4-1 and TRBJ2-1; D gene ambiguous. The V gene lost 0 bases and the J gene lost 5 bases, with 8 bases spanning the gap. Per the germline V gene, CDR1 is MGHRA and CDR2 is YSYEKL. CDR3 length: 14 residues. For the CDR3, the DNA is TGCGCCAGCAGCCAAGATCAACCAAACAATGAGCAGTTCTTC. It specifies CASSQDQPNNEQFF.

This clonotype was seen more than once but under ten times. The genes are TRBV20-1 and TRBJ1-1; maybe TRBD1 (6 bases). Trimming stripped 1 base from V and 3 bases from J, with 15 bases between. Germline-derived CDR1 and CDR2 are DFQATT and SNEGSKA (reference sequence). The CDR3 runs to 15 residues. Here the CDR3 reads CSARVPPGVDTEAFF. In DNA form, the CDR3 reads TGCAGTGCTAGAGTCCCACCAGGGGTTGACACTGAAGCTTTCTTT.

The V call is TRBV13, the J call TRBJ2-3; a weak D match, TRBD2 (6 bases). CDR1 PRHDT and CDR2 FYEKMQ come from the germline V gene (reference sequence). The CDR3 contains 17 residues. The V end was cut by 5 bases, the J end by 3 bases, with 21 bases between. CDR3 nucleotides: TGTGCCAGCAGCCTCAGTGGTGTAGCGGTTATAACAGATACGCAGTATTTT. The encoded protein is CASSLSGVAVITDTQYF.

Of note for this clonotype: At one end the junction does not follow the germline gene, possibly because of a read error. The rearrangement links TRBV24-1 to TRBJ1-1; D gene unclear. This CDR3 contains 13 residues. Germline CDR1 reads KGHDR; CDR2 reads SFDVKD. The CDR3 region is CATSDLSYTDAFF. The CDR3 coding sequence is TGTGCCACCAGTGATTTGTCGTACACTGATGCTTTCTTT.

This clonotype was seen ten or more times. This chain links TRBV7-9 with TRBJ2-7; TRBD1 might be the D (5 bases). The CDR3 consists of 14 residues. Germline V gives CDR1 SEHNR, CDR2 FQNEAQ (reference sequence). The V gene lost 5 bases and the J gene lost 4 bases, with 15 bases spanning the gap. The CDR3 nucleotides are TGTGCCAGCAGCCCCAGGGATAAACGGTACGAGCAGTACTTC. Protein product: CASSPRDKRYEQYF.

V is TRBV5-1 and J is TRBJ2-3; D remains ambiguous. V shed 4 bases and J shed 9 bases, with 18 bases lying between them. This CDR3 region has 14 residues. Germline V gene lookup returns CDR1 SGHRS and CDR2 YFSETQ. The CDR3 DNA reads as TGCGCCAGCAGCCCCTTACTTCCTAGTGAGACGCAGTATTTT. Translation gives CASSPLLPSETQYF.

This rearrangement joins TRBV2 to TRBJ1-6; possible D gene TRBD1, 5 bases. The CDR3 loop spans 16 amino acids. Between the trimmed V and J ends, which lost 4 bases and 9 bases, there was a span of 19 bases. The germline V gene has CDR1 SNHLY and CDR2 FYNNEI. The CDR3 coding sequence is TGTGCCAGCAGTGGGACCGGGACGGTCAGAACTTCACCCCTCCACTTT. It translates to CASSGTGTVRTSPLHF.

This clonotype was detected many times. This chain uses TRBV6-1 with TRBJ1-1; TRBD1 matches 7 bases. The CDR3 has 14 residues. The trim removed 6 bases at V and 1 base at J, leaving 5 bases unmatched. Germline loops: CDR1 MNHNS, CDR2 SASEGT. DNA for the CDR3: TGTGCCAGCAGGGCCGGGACAGAGAACACTGAAGCTTTCTTT. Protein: CASRAGTENTEAFF.

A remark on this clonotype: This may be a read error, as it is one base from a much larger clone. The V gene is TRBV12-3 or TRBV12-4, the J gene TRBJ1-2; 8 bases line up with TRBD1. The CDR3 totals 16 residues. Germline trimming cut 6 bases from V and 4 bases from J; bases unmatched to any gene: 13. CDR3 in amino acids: CASRPFRTGLGYGYTF. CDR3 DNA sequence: TGTGCCAGCAGACCCTTTCGGACAGGGCTTGGCTATGGCTACACCTTC.

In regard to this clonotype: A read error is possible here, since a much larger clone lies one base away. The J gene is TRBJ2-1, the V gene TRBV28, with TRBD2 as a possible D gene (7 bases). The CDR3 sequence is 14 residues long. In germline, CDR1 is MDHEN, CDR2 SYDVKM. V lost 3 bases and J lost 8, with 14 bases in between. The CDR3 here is CASSLGGHDDEQFF. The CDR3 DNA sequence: TGTGCCAGCAGTTTGGGGGGGCACGACGATGAGCAGTTCTTC.

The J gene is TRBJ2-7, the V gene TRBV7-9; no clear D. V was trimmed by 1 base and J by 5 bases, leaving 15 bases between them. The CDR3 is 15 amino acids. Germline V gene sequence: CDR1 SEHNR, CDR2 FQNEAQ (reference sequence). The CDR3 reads CASSLDADPKNEQYF. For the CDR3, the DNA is TGTGCCAGCAGCTTAGATGCAGACCCCAAGAACGAGCAGTACTTC.

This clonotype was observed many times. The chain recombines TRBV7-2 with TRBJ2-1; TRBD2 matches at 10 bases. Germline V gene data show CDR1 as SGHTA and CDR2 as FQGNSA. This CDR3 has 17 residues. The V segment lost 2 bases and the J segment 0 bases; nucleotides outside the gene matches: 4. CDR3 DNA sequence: TGTGCCAGCAGCTTAAGGGCTAGCGGGGGCTCCTACAATGAGCAGTTCTTC. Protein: CASSLRASGGSYNEQFF. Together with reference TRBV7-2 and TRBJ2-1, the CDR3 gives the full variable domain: GAGVSQSPSNKVTEKGKDVELRCDPISGHTALYWYRQSLGQGLEFLIYFQGNSAPDKSGLPSDRFSAERTGGSVSTLTIQRTQQEDSAVYLCASSLRASGGSYNEQFFGPGTRLTVL.

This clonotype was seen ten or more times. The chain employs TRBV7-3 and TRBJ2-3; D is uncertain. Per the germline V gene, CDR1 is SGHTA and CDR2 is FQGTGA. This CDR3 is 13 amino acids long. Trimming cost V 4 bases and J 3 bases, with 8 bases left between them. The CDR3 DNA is TGTGCCAGCAGCTACGAAGTAACAGATACGCAGTATTTT. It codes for CASSYEVTDTQYF.

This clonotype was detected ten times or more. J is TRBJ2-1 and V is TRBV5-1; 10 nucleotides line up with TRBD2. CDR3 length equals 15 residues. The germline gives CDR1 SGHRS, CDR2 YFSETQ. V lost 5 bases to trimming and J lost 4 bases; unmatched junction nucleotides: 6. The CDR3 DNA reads TGCGCCAGCAGTGATACTAGCGGGGTATACAATGAGCAGTTCTTC. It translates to CASSDTSGVYNEQFF.

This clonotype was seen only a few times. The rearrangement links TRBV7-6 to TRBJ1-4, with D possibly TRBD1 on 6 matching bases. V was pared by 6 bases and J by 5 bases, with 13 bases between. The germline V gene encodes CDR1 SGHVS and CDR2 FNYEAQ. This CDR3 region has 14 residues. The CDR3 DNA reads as TGTGCCAGCAGACTGGACAGAGAGAATGAAAAACTGTTTTTT. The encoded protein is CASRLDRENEKLFF.

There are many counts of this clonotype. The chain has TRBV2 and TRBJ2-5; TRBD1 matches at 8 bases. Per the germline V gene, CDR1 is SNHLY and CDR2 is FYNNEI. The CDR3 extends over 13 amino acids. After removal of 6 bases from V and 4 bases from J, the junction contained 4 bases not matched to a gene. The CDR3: CASRKQGVETQYF. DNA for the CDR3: TGTGCCAGCAGAAAACAGGGGGTAGAGACCCAGTACTTC.

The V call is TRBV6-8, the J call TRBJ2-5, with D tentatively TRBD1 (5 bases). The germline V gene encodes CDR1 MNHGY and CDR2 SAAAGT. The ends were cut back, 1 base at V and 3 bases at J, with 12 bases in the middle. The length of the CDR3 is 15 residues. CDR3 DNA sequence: TGTGCCAGCAGTTACTGGCAGGGTGGAAAAGAGACCCAGTACTTC. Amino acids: CASSYWQGGKETQYF.

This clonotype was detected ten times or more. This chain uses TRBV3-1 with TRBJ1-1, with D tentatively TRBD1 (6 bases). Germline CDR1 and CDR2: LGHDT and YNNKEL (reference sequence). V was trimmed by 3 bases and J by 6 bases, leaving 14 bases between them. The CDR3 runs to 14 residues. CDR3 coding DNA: TGTGCCAGCAGCCAGTCCCCAGGGGCCGCTGAAGCTTTCTTT. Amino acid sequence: CASSQSPGAAEAFF.

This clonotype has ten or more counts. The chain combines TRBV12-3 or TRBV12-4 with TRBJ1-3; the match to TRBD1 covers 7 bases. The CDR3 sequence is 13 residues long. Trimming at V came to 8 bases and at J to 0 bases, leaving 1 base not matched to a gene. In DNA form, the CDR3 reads TGTGCCAGCCGGGACAGCTCTGGAAACACCATATATTTT. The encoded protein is CASRDSSGNTIYF.

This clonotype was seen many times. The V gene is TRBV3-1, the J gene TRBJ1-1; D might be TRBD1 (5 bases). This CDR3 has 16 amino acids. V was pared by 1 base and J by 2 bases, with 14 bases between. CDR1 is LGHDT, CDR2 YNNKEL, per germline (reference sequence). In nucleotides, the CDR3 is TGTGCCAGCAGCCAAGGGTCTTGGGGACTTAACACTGAAGCTTTCTTT. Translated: CASSQGSWGLNTEAFF.

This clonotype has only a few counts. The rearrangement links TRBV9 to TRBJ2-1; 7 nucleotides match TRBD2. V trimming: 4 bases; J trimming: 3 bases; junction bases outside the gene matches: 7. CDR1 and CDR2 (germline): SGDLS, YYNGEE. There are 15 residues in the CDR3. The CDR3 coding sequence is TGTGCCAGCAGCAACAGCGGGAAGATCTACAATGAGCAGTTCTTC. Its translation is CASSNSGKIYNEQFF.

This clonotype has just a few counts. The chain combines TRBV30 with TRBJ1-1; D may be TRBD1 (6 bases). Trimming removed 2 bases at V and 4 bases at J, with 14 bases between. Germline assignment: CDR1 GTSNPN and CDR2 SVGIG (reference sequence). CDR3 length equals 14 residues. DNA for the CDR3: TGTGCCTGGAGTATTGAGGGGGGAGGCACTGAAGCTTTCTTT. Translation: CAWSIEGGGTEAFF.

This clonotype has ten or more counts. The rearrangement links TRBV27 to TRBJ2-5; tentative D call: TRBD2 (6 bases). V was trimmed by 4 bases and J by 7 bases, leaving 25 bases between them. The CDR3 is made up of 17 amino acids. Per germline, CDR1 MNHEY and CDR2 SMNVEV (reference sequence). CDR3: CASSSPRLGFVLGTQYF. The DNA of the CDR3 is TGTGCCAGCAGTTCGCCCCGACTAGGTTTCGTTTTGGGGACCCAGTACTTC.

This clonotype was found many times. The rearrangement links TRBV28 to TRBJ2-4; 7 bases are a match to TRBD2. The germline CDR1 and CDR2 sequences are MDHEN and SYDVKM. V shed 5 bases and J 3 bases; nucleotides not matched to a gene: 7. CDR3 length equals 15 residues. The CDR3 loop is CASSPGGLGKNIQYF. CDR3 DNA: TGTGCCAGCAGTCCGGGGGGTCTGGGCAAAAACATTCAGTACTTC.

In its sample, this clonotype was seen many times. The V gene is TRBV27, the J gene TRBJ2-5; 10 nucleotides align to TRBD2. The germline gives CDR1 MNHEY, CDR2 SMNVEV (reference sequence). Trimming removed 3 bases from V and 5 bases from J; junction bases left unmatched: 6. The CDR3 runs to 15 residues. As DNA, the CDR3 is TGTGCCAGCAGTTTTATGCTAGCGGGGGAGGAGACCCAGTACTTC. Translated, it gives CASSFMLAGEETQYF.

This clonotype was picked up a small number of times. The CDR3 sequence: CASSPPPGGAYNEQFF. The CDR3 nucleotides read TGTGCCAGCAGCCCACCCCCCGGGGGGGCCTACAATGAGCAGTTCTTC. This sequence joins TRBV9 and TRBJ2-1; 8 positions match TRBD2. V was clipped by 4 bases and J by 2 bases; unmatched bases: 8. Germline V CDR1 and CDR2: SGDLS, YYNGEE. The CDR3 sequence is 16 residues long.

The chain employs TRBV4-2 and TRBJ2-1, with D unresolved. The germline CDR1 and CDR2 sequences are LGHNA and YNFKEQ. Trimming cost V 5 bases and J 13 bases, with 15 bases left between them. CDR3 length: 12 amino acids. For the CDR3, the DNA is TGTGCCAGCAGCTACGAGAGGCGTGATCAGTTCTTC. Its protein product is CASSYERRDQFF.